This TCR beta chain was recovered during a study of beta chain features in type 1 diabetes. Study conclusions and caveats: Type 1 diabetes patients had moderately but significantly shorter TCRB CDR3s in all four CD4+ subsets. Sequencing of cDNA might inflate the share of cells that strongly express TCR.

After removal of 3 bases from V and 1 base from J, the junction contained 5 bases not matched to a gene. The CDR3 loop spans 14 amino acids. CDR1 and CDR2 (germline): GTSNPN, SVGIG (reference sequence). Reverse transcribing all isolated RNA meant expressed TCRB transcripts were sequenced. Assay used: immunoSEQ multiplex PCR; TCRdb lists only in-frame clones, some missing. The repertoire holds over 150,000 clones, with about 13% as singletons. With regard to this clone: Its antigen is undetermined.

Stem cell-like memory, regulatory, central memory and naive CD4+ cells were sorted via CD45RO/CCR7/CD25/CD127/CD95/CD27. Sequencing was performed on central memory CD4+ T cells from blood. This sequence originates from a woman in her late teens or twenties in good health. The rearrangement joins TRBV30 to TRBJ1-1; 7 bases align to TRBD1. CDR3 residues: CAWRLGQWNTEAFF. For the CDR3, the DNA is TGTGCCTGGAGATTGGGACAGTGGAACACTGAAGCTTTCTTT.